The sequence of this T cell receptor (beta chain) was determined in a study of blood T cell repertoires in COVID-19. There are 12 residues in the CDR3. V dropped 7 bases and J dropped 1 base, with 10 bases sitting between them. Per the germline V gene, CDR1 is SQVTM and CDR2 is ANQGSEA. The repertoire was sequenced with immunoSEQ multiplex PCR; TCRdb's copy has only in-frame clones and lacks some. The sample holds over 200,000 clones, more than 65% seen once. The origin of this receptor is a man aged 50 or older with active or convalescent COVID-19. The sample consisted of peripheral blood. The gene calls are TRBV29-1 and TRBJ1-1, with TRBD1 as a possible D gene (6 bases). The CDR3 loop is CSAGTQNTEAFF. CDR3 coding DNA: TGCAGCGCCGGGACACAGAACACTGAAGCTTTCTTT.